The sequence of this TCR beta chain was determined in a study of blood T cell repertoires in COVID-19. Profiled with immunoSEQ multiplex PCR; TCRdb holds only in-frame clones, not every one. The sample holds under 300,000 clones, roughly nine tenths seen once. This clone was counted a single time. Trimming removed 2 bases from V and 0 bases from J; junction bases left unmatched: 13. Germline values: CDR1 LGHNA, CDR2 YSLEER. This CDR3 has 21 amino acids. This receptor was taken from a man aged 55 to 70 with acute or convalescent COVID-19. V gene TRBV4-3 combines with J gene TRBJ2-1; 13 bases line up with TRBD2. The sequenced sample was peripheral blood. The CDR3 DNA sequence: TGCGCCAGCAGCCAAACTGGCCTGACTAGCGGGAGGATAAGCTCCTACAATGAGCAGTTCTTC. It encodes CASSQTGLTSGRISSYNEQFF.